This T cell receptor beta chain was retrieved from a study of T cell responses to AZD1222 COVID-19 vaccine. Per germline, CDR1 MNHNY and CDR2 SVGAGI (reference sequence). With 11 bases removed from V and 3 bases from J, the gap between germline ends came to 14 bases. The CDR3 runs to 12 residues. Study-level findings and limits: Spike-specific TCR repertoires showed rising breadth and depth after two AZD1222 doses. Sampling captured repertoires only after the peak T cell response.

The repertoire was sequenced with immunoSEQ multiplex PCR; TCRdb's copy has only in-frame clones and lacks some. This sample has some 120,000 clones, with approximately 85% found just once. As concerns this clone: Antigen specificity is unknown.

The V call is TRBV6-6, the J call TRBJ2-7; weak D call: TRBD2 (5 bases). Sequencing used peripheral blood, obtained on day 0 of AZD1222 vaccination. The source is an adult in good health. The CDR3 sequence is CASEGTLYEQYF. For the CDR3, the DNA is TGTGCCTCCGAGGGTACCCTCTACGAGCAGTACTTC.